Each of the 22 T cell receptor beta chains below was sequenced from the same sample in a study of blood T cell repertoires in COVID-19. Produced via immunoSEQ multiplex PCR; TCRdb's table is partial and in-frame only. The table shows about 160,000 clones, with 60% to 85% occurring only once. Sequenced material: peripheral blood. The source of these receptors is a woman aged 60-70 years with COVID-19, enrolled during active disease.

V gene TRBV5-5 combines with J gene TRBJ2-1; TRBD2 aligns across 11 bases. CDR3 length: 19 amino acids. J gave up 0 bases and V 4 bases, and 12 bases lay outside the gene matches. CDR1 is SGHKS and CDR2 is YYEKEE in the germline V gene (reference sequence). CDR3 bases: TGTGCCAGCAGCCCGCGCCTAGCGGGAGGCCTGAGCTCCTACAATGAGCAGTTCTTC. Amino acid sequence: CASSPRLAGGLSSYNEQFF.

J is TRBJ1-1 and V is TRBV4-1; TRBD1 might be the D (6 bases). This CDR3 is built from 16 residues. CDR1 MGHRA and CDR2 YSYEKL come from the germline V gene. V lost 3 bases and J 1 base, leaving 15 bases between the germline ends. The CDR3 sequence is CASSQIRGHQNTEAFF. Written as DNA, the CDR3 is TGCGCCAGCAGCCAGATCAGGGGACATCAGAACACTGAAGCTTTCTTT.

This clone was seen once. The rearrangement links TRBV14 to TRBJ1-1; TRBD1 matches 7 bases. Germline loops: CDR1 SGHDN, CDR2 FVKESK. V lost 4 bases and J lost 10; bases outside the gene matches: 15. The CDR3 has 15 amino acids. CDR3 loop: CASSPRTGAVAGAFF. The CDR3 bases are TGTGCCAGCAGCCCCCGCACAGGGGCAGTCGCGGGAGCTTTCTTT. Variable domain in full (rest from reference TRBV14 and TRBJ1-1): EAGVTQFPSHSVIEKGQTVTLRCDPISGHDNLYWYRRVMGKEIKFLLHFVKESKQDESGMPNNRFLAERTGGTYSTLKVQPAELEDSGVYFCASSPRTGAVAGAFFGQGTRLTVV.

This sequence joins TRBV30 and TRBJ1-5; no definite D call. CDR3 length: 14 amino acids. Germline CDR1 is GTSNPN and CDR2 is SVGIG (reference sequence). V shed 0 bases and J shed 4 bases, with 10 bases lying between them. CDR3 protein: CAWSVLNVNQPQHF. The CDR3 DNA sequence: TGTGCCTGGAGTGTACTGAATGTTAATCAGCCCCAGCATTTT.

The V call is TRBV5-6, the J call TRBJ2-7; D call uncertain. V lost 4 bases and J 0 bases, leaving 8 bases between the germline ends. CDR1 SGHDT and CDR2 YYEEEE come from the germline V gene. This CDR3 is built from 13 residues. In DNA form, the CDR3 reads TGTGCCAGCAGCGCTCTTAGCTCCTACGAGCAGTACGTC. This translates into CASSALSSYEQYV.

The chain recombines TRBV6-1 with TRBJ1-6; 8 nucleotides match TRBD1. Per the germline V gene, CDR1 is MNHNS and CDR2 is SASEGT. The V and J ends lost 3 bases and 4 bases, in that order; junction bases with no gene match: 5. CDR3 length: 16 amino acids. For the CDR3, the DNA is TGTGCCAGCAGTGAGACTGACAGGGGTTATAATTCACCCCTCCACTTT. This codes for CASSETDRGYNSPLHF.

The rearrangement links TRBV7-3 to TRBJ1-2; the D gene is possibly TRBD1 (5 bases). Per the germline V gene, CDR1 is SGHTA and CDR2 is FQGTGA. Trimming removed 6 bases from V and 0 bases from J, with 32 bases in between. The CDR3 runs 21 residues. The CDR3: CASSTSQQLMGRRPANYGYTF. Written as DNA, the CDR3 is TGTGCCAGCAGTACGTCTCAGCAGCTTATGGGGCGCAGGCCCGCTAACTATGGCTACACCTTC.

This clone was observed a few times. As DNA, the CDR3 is TGTGCCAGCAGCTTAAGCGGGGGTCAGTTTCAGCCCCAGCATTTT. Its protein is CASSLSGGQFQPQHF. This rearrangement joins TRBV7-2 to TRBJ1-5, with D maybe TRBD1 (5 bases). With 2 bases removed from V and 6 bases from J, the gap between germline ends came to 14 bases. The germline V gene encodes CDR1 SGHTA and CDR2 FQGNSA. The CDR3 has 15 residues.

The DNA for the CDR3 is TGTGCCAGCAGCTCGCCCCGAGCGGGAGAACGAGAGACCCAGTACTTC. It specifies CASSSPRAGERETQYF. V and J are TRBV5-6 and TRBJ2-5, with TRBD2 identical over 8 bases. CDR1 is SGHDT and CDR2 is YYEEEE in the germline V gene. J lost 4 bases, V lost 3 bases, and 11 bases had no gene match. The CDR3 contains 16 residues.

This chain connects TRBV2 to TRBJ1-1, with 7 bases fitting TRBD1. The CDR3 consists of 14 residues. The V gene's germline CDR1 is SNHLY and CDR2 FYNNEI. J lost 4 bases, V lost 6 bases, and 8 bases had no gene match. This CDR3 reads CASRGTASVTEAFF. CDR3 in DNA: TGTGCCAGCAGGGGGACAGCCTCCGTCACTGAAGCTTTCTTT.

The V call is TRBV5-5, the J call TRBJ1-4, with no clear D. The CDR3 runs 14 residues. Germline V lookup: CDR1 SGHKS, CDR2 YYEKEE (reference sequence). Deletions cut 2 bases from V and 0 bases from J, with 5 bases between. CDR3 nucleotide sequence: TGTGCCAGCAGCTTCATTGCAACTAATGAAAAACTGTTTTTT. Translating gives CASSFIATNEKLFF.

The chain joins TRBV28 to TRBJ2-3; tentatively, D is TRBD1 (6 bases). The CDR3 runs to 14 residues. Germline V gene data show CDR1 as MDHEN and CDR2 as SYDVKM. V was pared by 5 bases and J by 6 bases, with 15 bases between. The CDR3 DNA is TGTGCCAGCAGTGAGCAGGGGCTTCTGGATACGCAGTATTTT. Protein: CASSEQGLLDTQYF.

The chain couples TRBV9 to TRBJ1-6; D call uncertain. Trimming removed 4 bases from V and 7 bases from J, with 9 bases in between. Per germline, CDR1 SGDLS and CDR2 YYNGEE. The CDR3 is 13 amino acids. The CDR3 region has the DNA TGTGCCAGCAGCCCCCCCGGGAATTCACCCCTCCACTTT. Its protein is CASSPPGNSPLHF. Complete variable domain (other parts from reference TRBV9 and TRBJ1-6): DSGVTQTPKHLITATGQRVTLRCSPRSGDLSVYWYQQSLDQGLQFLIQYYNGEERAKGNILERFSAQQFPDLHSELNLSSLELGDSALYFCASSPPGNSPLHFGNGTRLTVT.

The chain is built from TRBV9 and TRBJ2-2; D gene uncertain. Trimming stripped 1 base from V and 6 bases from J, with 4 bases between. The CDR3 loop spans 12 amino acids. CDR1 SGDLS and CDR2 YYNGEE come from the germline V gene. The CDR3, as DNA: TGTGCCAGCAGCGTATCGGCCGGGGAGCTGTTTTTT. It encodes CASSVSAGELFF.

The chain uses TRBV6-5 and TRBJ2-7; TRBD1 matches at 7 bases. The CDR3 sequence is 14 residues long. Germline V gene lookup returns CDR1 MNHEY and CDR2 SVGAGI. V gave up 0 bases and J gave up 4 bases; unmatched junction bases: 3. CDR3 sequence reads: CASSYSDRPYEQYV. CDR3 bases: TGTGCCAGCAGTTACTCGGACAGGCCTTACGAGCAGTACGTC.

This clone was seen more than once but under ten times. The rearrangement links TRBV5-6 to TRBJ2-3; 9 positions agree with TRBD2. CDR1 and CDR2 (germline): SGHDT, YYEEEE. The V gene end was trimmed by 4 bases and the J gene end by 6 bases; junction bases not matched to a gene: 18. The CDR3 consists of 18 residues. This chain's CDR3 is CASSLPGIAGGHKDTQYF. The DNA for the CDR3 is TGTGCCAGCAGCCTCCCCGGGATCGCGGGAGGGCACAAGGATACGCAGTATTTT. Full variable domain (outside the CDR3, taken from reference TRBV5-6 and TRBJ2-3): DAGVTQSPTHLIKTRGQQVTLRCSPKSGHDTVSWYQQALGQGPQFIFQYYEEEERQRGNFPDRFSGHQFPNYSSELNVNALLLGDSALYLCASSLPGIAGGHKDTQYFGPGTRLTVL.

V and J are TRBV5-1 and TRBJ2-7; no definite D call. V was pared by 4 bases and J by 3 bases, with 5 bases between. Germline CDR1 and CDR2: SGHRS and YFSETQ. There are 11 residues in the CDR3. In DNA form, the CDR3 reads TGCGCCAGCAGCGCCGGCTACGAGCAGTACTTC. It translates to CASSAGYEQYF.

The rearrangement uses TRBV5-1 and TRBJ1-4, with D possibly TRBD1 on 6 matching bases. CDR3 length equals 15 residues. V lost 4 bases to trimming and J lost 3 bases, with 13 bases between them. Germline values: CDR1 SGHRS, CDR2 YFSETQ. CDR3 sequence (DNA): TGCGCCAGCAGCCCCGGGGAGGGGGCTAATGAAAAACTGTTTTTT. It translates to CASSPGEGANEKLFF.

The rearrangement links TRBV7-9 to TRBJ2-1, with D possibly being TRBD1 (6 bases). The CDR3 spans 13 residues. Trimming left V 3 bases short and J 13 bases short, with 16 bases between. In germline, CDR1 is SEHNR, CDR2 FQNEAQ (reference sequence). CDR3 nucleotide sequence: TGTGCCAGCAGCTTGCCCGACAGGCCTAGACAGTTCTTC. Translation: CASSLPDRPRQFF.

The V gene is TRBV19, the J gene TRBJ2-1, with D unclear. Trimming removed 8 bases at V and 0 bases at J, with 8 bases between. The CDR3 runs 13 residues. Germline values: CDR1 LNHDA, CDR2 SQIVND (reference sequence). The CDR3 DNA reads TGTGCCAGTTGGGCCAGCTCCTACAATGAGCAGTTCTTC. This translates into CASWASSYNEQFF.

The chain carries TRBV7-9 and TRBJ1-2, with TRBD1 matching 9 bases. The trim removed 5 bases at V and 4 bases at J, leaving 2 bases unmatched. Germline-derived CDR1 and CDR2 are SEHNR and FQNEAQ (reference sequence). CDR3 length equals 13 residues. The CDR3 loop reads CASSGGQGYGYTF. The CDR3 DNA sequence: TGTGCCAGCAGCGGGGGACAGGGCTATGGCTACACCTTC.

The chain carries TRBV14 and TRBJ1-3; D gene unclear. Trimming stripped 1 base from V and 0 bases from J, with 4 bases between. This CDR3 has 14 amino acids. Per the germline V gene, CDR1 is SGHDN and CDR2 is FVKESK. The CDR3 DNA reads TGTGCCAGCAGCCAAGCCCTCTCTGGAAACACCATATATTTT. The encoded protein is CASSQALSGNTIYF.